The present TCR beta chain was sequenced within a study of blood T cells in healthy people across ages. Study outcomes and limitations: Donor CMV status, an unknown factor, possibly confounded changes in expanded clonotypes. Relative to aged donors, long-lived donors carried more naive CD4+ cells and displayed higher diversity.

With respect to this clonotype: What it recognizes is unknown.

A J-beta primer mix and a sample-barcoded 5' primer were used in a second PCR of about 7 to 12 cycles. Via MiXCR, TCRdb re-called the 5' RACE reads, giving one row per CDR3 protein. Among some 1.7 million distinct CDR3 sequences listed, under 30% were seen once. The CDR3 is 18 residues long. The germline gives CDR1 SGHRS, CDR2 YFSETQ. The trim removed 0 bases at V and 5 bases at J, leaving 9 bases unmatched. The sequence derives from a woman aged 30 to 39 in good health. The material sequenced was blood. The V and J genes are TRBV5-1 and TRBJ2-1; the match to TRBD1 covers 12 bases. This CDR3 is CASSLATGTGGRDNEQFF. The CDR3 bases are TGCGCCAGCAGCTTGGCCACCGGGACAGGGGGCCGGGACAATGAGCAGTTCTTC.